This T cell receptor (beta chain) was sequenced for a study of identical twins. Overall study results and limits: High-abundance cord blood beta clonotypes had fewer insertions; memory repertoires showed none. The study found that models underestimated out-of-frame TCR alpha sharing in monozygotic twins. The conclusions drew on cross-sectional statistical analysis instead of tracking the same donors.

This clonotype was counted many times. Its matching antigen is unknown. Using its own MiXCR run on the 5' RACE reads, TCRdb lists one record per CDR3 protein. Counted here are roughly 250,000 distinct CDR3 sequences, 7.5% occurring once; the ten biggest clones make up under 7%. The V and J ends lost 4 bases and 3 bases, in that order; junction bases with no gene match: 2. CDR3 length: 16 residues. CDR1 is SGHRS, CDR2 YFSETQ, per germline. Only healthy Caucasians were enrolled as donors. The same sample was also used in a study of yellow fever vaccine responses in identical twins.

The chain joins TRBV5-1 to TRBJ2-3; 16 nucleotides agree with TRBD2. Sequencing was carried out using CD8+ T cells sorted from blood. This sequence originates from a young woman in good health. CDR3 DNA: TGCGCCAGCAGCGAGGGACTAGCGGGAGGGACAGATACGCAGTATTTT. It codes for CASSEGLAGGTDTQYF.